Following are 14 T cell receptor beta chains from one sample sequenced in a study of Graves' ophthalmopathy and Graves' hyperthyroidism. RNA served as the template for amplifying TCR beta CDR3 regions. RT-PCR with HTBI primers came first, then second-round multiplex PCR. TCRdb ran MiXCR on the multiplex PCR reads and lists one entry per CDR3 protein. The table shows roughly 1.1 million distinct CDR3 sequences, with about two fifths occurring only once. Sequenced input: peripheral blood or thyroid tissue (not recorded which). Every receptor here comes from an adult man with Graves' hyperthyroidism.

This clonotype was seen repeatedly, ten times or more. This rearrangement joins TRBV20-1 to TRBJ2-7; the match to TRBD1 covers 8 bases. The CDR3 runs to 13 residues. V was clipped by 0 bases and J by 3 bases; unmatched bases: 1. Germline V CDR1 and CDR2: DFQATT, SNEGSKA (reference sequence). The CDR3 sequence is CSARDRGHYEQYF. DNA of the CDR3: TGCAGTGCTAGAGACAGGGGGCACTACGAGCAGTACTTC.

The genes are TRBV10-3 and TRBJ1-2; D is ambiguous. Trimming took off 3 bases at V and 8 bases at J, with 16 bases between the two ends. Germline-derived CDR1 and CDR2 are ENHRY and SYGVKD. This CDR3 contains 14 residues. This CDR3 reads CAISEGARANGYTF. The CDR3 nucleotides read TGTGCCATCAGTGAAGGAGCGAGGGCGAACGGCTACACCTTC.

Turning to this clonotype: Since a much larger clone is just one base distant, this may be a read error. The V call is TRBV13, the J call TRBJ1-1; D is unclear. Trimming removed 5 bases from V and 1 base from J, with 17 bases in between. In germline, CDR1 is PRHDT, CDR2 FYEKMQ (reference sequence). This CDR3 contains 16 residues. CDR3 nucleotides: TGTGCCAGCAGCGCAGTGGGTAGTATCGGGAACACTGAAGCTTTCTTT. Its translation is CASSAVGSIGNTEAFF.

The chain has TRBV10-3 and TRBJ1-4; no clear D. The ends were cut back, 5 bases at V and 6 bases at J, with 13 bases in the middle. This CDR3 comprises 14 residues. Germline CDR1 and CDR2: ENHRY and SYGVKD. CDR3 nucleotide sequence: TGTGCCATCAGTTACCGCCATCGAGATGAAAAACTGTTTTTT. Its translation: CAISYRHRDEKLFF.

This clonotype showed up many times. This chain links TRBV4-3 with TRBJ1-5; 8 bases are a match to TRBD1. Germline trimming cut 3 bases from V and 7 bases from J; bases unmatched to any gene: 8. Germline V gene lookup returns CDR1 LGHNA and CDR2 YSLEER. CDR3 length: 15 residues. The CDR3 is CASSHARDRRQPQHF. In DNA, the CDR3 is TGCGCCAGCAGCCATGCCCGGGACAGGAGACAGCCCCAGCATTTT.

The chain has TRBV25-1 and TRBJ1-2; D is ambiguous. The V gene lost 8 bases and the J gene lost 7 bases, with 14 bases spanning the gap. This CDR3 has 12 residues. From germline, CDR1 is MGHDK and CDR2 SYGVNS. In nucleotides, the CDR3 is TGTGCCAGCTATGAACTCGGGGTTGGCTACACCTTC. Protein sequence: CASYELGVGYTF.

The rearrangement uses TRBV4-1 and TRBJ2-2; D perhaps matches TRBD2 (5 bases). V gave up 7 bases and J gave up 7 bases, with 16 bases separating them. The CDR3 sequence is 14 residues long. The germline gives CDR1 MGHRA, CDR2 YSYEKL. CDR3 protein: CASTHARAGGELFF. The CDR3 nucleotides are TGCGCCAGCACCCACGCGAGGGCGGGCGGGGAGCTGTTTTTT.

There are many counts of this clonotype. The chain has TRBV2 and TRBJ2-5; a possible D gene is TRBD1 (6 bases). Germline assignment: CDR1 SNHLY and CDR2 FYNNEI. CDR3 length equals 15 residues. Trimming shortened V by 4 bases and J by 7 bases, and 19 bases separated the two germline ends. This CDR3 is CASSGPRGGAGTQYF. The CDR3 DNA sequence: TGTGCCAGCAGTGGACCGCGAGGGGGAGCAGGGACCCAGTACTTC.

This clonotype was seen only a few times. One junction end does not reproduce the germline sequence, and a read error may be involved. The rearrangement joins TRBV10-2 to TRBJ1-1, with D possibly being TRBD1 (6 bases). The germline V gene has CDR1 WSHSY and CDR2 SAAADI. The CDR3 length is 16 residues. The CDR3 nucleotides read TGTGCCAGCTCACCCAATGAGGGACACCTGAACACTGAAGCTTTCTTT. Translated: CASSPNEGHLNTEAFF.

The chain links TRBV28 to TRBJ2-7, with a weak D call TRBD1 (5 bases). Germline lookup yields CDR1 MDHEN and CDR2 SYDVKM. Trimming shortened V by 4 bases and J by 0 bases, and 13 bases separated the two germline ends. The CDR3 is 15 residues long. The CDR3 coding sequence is TGTGCCAGCAGTTCCCAGGGTCCACACTCCTACGAGCAGTACTTC. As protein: CASSSQGPHSYEQYF.

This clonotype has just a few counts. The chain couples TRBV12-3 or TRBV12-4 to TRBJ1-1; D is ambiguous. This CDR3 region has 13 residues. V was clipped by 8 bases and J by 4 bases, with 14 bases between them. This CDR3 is CASLLETSTEAFF. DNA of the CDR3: TGTGCCAGCTTGCTTGAGACCTCCACTGAAGCTTTCTTT.

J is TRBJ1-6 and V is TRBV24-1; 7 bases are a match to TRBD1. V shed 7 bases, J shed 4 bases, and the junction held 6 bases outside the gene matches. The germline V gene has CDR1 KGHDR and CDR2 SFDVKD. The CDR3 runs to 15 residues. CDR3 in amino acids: CATRGGRGYNSPLHF. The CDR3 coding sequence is TGTGCCACCAGGGGCGGCAGGGGGTATAATTCACCCCTCCACTTT.

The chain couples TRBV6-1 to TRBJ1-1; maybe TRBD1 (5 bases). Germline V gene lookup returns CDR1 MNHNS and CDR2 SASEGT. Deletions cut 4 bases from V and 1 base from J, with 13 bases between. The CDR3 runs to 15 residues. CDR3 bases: TGTGCCAGCAGTGCAGGGATCCGGGGGAACACTGAAGCTTTCTTT. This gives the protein CASSAGIRGNTEAFF.

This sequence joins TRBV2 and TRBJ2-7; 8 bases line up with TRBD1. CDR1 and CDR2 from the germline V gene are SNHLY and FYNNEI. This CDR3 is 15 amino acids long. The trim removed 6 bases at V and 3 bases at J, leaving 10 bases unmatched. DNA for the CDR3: TGTGCCAGCAGATACCTAGGACAGGGCCACTACGAGCAGTACTTC. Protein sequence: CASRYLGQGHYEQYF.